A single sample is the source of the 10 T cell receptor beta chains below, sequenced in a study of T cell changes during pregnancy in multiple sclerosis. Produced via immunoSEQ multiplex PCR; TCRdb's table is partial and in-frame only. The data show 50,000 to 70,000 clones, with 91% seen just once and about 5.8% held by the top ten. The sequenced sample was CD8+ T cells from peripheral blood mononuclear cells, obtained before pregnancy. These receptor sequences come from a female donor with multiple sclerosis, enrolled in a pregnancy study.

This sequence joins TRBV4-1 and TRBJ2-1, with 7 bases aligning to TRBD1. Germline values: CDR1 MGHRA, CDR2 YSYEKL. Unmatched junction bases numbered 0, after V lost 1 base and J lost 6 bases. The CDR3 loop spans 13 amino acids. The CDR3 loop reads CASSQGQGNEQFF. The CDR3 bases are TGCGCCAGCAGCCAAGGACAGGGCAATGAGCAGTTCTTC.

The chain employs TRBV20-1 and TRBJ1-1; TRBD1 might be the D (5 bases). Germline V gives CDR1 DFQATT, CDR2 SNEGSKA (reference sequence). The CDR3 is 10 amino acids. The V and J ends lost 6 bases and 7 bases respectively, with 9 bases between them. The CDR3 spells CSAAGVEAFF. CDR3 nucleotides: TGCAGTGCGGCGGGGGTTGAAGCTTTCTTT.

On this clone: The sample carries other DNA sequences with the same CDR3. The V and J genes are TRBV6-5 and TRBJ1-1; tentative D call: TRBD1 (5 bases). V dropped 4 bases and J dropped 1 base, with 10 bases sitting between them. Germline V gene lookup returns CDR1 MNHEY and CDR2 SVGAGI. The CDR3 contains 14 residues. The CDR3 region is CASSSGGENTEAFF. Written as DNA, the CDR3 is TGTGCCAGCAGTTCCGGAGGGGAGAACACTGAAGCTTTCTTT.

V is TRBV5-4 and J is TRBJ2-2; weak D call: TRBD1 (7 bases). V lost 4 bases, J lost 3 bases, and 16 bases lay in between. CDR1 and CDR2 from the germline V gene are SGHNT and YYREEE (reference sequence). The CDR3 covers 16 residues. CDR3 amino acids: CASSPLAGTDTGELFF. The CDR3 DNA is TGTGCCAGCAGCCCCTTGGCGGGGACAGACACCGGGGAGCTGTTTTTT.

This sequence joins TRBV5-6 and TRBJ2-7; 10 bases fit TRBD2. Trimming at V came to 0 bases and at J to 4 bases, leaving 7 bases not matched to a gene. The V gene's germline CDR1 is SGHDT and CDR2 YYEEEE. This CDR3 is 16 amino acids long. The CDR3 here is CASSLESSGGIYEQYF. DNA for the CDR3: TGTGCCAGCAGCTTGGAATCTAGCGGGGGAATTTACGAGCAGTACTTC.

The rearrangement joins TRBV2 to TRBJ2-7; 9 bases agree with TRBD2. The CDR3 loop spans 15 amino acids. The V gene's germline CDR1 is SNHLY and CDR2 FYNNEI. J gave up 2 bases and V 6 bases, and 8 bases lay outside the gene matches. The CDR3 reads CASRPAGGPPYEQYF. The DNA of the CDR3 is TGTGCCAGCAGACCAGCGGGGGGTCCCCCCTACGAGCAGTACTTC.

V is TRBV5-1 and J is TRBJ2-7; perhaps TRBD2 as D (7 bases). The CDR3 spans 14 residues. Trimming shortened V by 3 bases and J by 6 bases, and 16 bases separated the two germline ends. Germline V gene sequence: CDR1 SGHRS, CDR2 YFSETQ. The CDR3 region has the DNA TGCGCCAGCAGCTCCGGGGGAGGGGGTCCCGAGCAGTACTTC. As protein: CASSSGGGGPEQYF.

The sample holds one count of this clone. The V gene is TRBV13, the J gene TRBJ1-2; the D gene is possibly TRBD1 (6 bases). The V and J ends lost 1 base and 0 bases respectively, with 15 bases between them. This CDR3 has 17 residues. CDR1 and CDR2 from the germline V gene are PRHDT and FYEKMQ (reference sequence). The CDR3 region has the DNA TGTGCCAGCAGCTTAGAAATGGACAGAACCGCTAACTATGGCTACACCTTC. Its protein product is CASSLEMDRTANYGYTF.

This clone was detected only a few times. The CDR3 DNA sequence: TGTGCCAGCAGCCGCCACGGACAGAACTATGGCTACACCTTC. Protein: CASSRHGQNYGYTF. This rearrangement joins TRBV11-2 to TRBJ1-2, with a possible D match to TRBD1 (6 bases). V was clipped by 5 bases and J by 2 bases, with 12 bases between them. The CDR3 has 14 residues. Germline-derived CDR1 and CDR2 are SGHAT and FQNNGV.

V and J are TRBV29-1 and TRBJ1-2; D not resolved. CDR3 length: 9 residues. V lost 5 bases to trimming and J lost 6 bases, with 4 bases between them. From germline, CDR1 is SQVTM and CDR2 ANQGSEA. This CDR3 reads CSVSDGYTF. In DNA form, the CDR3 reads TGCAGCGTTAGCGATGGCTACACCTTC. Looking up the rest from reference TRBV29-1 and TRBJ1-2 gives the full variable domain: SAVISQKPSRDICQRGTSLTIQCQVDSQVTMMFWYRQQPGQSLTLIATANQGSEATYESGFVIDKFPISRPNLTFSTLTVSNMSPEDSSIYLCSVSDGYTFGSGTRLTVV.